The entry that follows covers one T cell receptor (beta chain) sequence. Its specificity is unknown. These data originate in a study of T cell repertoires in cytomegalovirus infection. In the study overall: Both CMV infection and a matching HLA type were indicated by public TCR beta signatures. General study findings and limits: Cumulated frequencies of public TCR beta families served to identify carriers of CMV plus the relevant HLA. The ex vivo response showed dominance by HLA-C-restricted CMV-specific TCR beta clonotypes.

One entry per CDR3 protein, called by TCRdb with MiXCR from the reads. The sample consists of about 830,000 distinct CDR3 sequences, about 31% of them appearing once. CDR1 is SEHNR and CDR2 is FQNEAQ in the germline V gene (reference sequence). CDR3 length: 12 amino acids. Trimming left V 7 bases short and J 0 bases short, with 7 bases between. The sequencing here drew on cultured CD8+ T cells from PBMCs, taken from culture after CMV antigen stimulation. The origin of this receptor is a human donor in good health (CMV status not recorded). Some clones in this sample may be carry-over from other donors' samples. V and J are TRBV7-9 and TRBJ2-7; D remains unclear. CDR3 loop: CASKAASYEQYF. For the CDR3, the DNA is TGTGCCAGCAAGGCAGCCTCCTACGAGCAGTACTTC.